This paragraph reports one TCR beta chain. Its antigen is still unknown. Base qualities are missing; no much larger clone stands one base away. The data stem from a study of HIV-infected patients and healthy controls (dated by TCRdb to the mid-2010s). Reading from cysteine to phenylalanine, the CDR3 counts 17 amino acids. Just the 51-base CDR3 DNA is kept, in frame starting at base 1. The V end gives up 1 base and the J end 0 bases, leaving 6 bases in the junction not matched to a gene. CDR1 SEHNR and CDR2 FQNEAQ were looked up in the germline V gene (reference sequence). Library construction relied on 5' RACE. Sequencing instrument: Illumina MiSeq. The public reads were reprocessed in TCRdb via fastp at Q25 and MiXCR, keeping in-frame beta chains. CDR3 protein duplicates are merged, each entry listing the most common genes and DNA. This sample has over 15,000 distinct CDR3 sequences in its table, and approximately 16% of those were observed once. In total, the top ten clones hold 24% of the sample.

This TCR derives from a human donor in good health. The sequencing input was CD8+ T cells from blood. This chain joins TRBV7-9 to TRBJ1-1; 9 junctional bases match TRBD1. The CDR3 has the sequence CASSLGPGQGMNTEAFF. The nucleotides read TGTGCCAGCAGCTTAGGTCCGGGACAGGGAATGAACACTGAAGCTTTCTTT.